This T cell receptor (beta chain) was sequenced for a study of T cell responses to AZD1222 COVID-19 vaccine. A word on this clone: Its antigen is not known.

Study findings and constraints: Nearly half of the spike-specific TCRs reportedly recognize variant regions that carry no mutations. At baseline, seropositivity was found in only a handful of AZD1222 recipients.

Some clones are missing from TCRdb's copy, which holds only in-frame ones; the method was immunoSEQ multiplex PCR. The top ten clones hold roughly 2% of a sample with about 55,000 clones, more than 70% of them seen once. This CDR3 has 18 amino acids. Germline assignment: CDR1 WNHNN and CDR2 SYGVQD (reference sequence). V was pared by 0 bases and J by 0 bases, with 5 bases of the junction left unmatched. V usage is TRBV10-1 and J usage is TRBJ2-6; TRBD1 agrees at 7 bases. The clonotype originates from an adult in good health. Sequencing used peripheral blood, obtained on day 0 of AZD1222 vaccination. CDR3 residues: CASSESVTGLSGANVLTF. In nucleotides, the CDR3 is TGCGCCAGCAGTGAGTCTGTGACAGGGCTCTCTGGGGCCAACGTCCTGACTTTC.